This T cell receptor (beta chain) was sequenced during a study of blood T cells in healthy people across ages. In terms of origin and age, donors were healthy Caucasian individuals from Russia aged about 6 to 95. Staff drew around 10 milliliters of peripheral blood from each donor. On this clonotype itself: Its antigen remains unidentified.

The authors ran a second PCR of about 6 to 11 cycles using a sample-barcoded 5' primer and a J-beta primer mix. From the 5' RACE reads, TCRdb called clonotypes with MiXCR, one entry per CDR3 protein. The data hold 1.5 million to 1.8 million distinct CDR3 sequences, with approximately 42% observed a single time. General study points: Naive and antigen-experienced cells could not be conclusively compared, given unsorted PBMCs. Naive CD4+ cell counts and diversity both ran higher in long-lived than in aged donors.

This clonotype was sampled from a woman aged 18-29 years in good health. The material sequenced was blood.

DNA for the CDR3: TGCGCCAGCAGCCCAGGACTAGCGGGGGGCCTCACAGATACGCAGTATTTT. Protein: CASSPGLAGGLTDTQYF. J is TRBJ2-3 and V is TRBV5-1, with TRBD2 matching 14 bases. CDR1 and CDR2 from the germline V gene are SGHRS and YFSETQ. Trimming cost V 4 bases and J 2 bases; bases outside gene matches: 6. This CDR3 spans 17 amino acids.